These 30 T cell receptor beta chains came from one sample sequenced in a study of vaccination effects on CD4 cells after COVID-19. Repertoires were generated with immunoSEQ multiplex PCR, while TCRdb's copy carries only in-frame clones and drops some. This sample has roughly 27,000 clones, with about 79% found just once. Their antigen targets remain unknown. Antigen-specific CD4+ T cells were first expanded with viral peptide pools by the ViraFEST assay and only then sequenced. Having been cultured for under twelve days, the cells underwent CD4+ T cell isolation. The vaccine given was either BNT162b2 or mRNA-1273, in two doses. The sample here was CD4+ T cells from PBMCs cultured with SARS-CoV-2 spike peptides, taken after COVID-19 vaccination. These receptors were collected from a human donor who received a COVID-19 vaccine. Some clones in this sample may be carry-over from other donors' samples.

The chain is built from TRBV19 and TRBJ1-3, with D perhaps matching TRBD1 (5 bases). V lost 8 bases to trimming and J lost 1 base, with 24 bases between them. The CDR3 covers 18 residues. The germline CDR1 and CDR2 sequences are LNHDA and SQIVND (reference sequence). CDR3 in amino acids: CASGIGGTHSISGNTIYF. The CDR3 nucleotides read TGTGCCAGTGGGATCGGGGGTACACACTCAATATCTGGAAACACCATATATTTT.

The chain links TRBV6-4 to TRBJ2-3; 9 bases agree with TRBD2. After removal of 5 bases from V and 0 bases from J, the junction contained 3 bases not matched to a gene. The CDR3 is 15 residues long. Germline CDR1 reads MRHNA; CDR2 reads SNTAGT. CDR3: CASSLTSGSTDTQYF. CDR3 DNA sequence: TGTGCCAGCAGTCTGACTAGCGGAAGCACAGATACGCAGTATTTT.

The CDR3 DNA reads TGTGCTAGTGGCTCCGGGACAGTTACGGCTTTCTTT. This gives the protein CASGSGTVTAFF. The chain couples TRBV12-5 to TRBJ1-1; TRBD1 aligns across 7 bases. Unmatched junction bases numbered 9, after V lost 6 bases and J lost 11 bases. CDR1 is LGHNT, CDR2 FRNRAP, per germline. This CDR3 has 12 residues.

The genes are TRBV6-4 and TRBJ1-6; D not resolved. Per germline, CDR1 MRHNA and CDR2 SNTAGT. CDR3 length: 15 residues. Trimming removed 4 bases at V and 6 bases at J, with 13 bases between. The DNA of the CDR3 is TGTGCCAGCAGTGTCCATCCAGAGTCTAATTCACCCCTCCACTTT. Its translation is CASSVHPESNSPLHF.

DNA of the CDR3: TGTGCCAGCAGCTGGGCACTGAACACTGAAGCTTTCTTT. Protein sequence: CASSWALNTEAFF. The chain joins TRBV9 to TRBJ1-1; unclear D gene. Germline lookup yields CDR1 SGDLS and CDR2 YYNGEE. The CDR3 loop spans 13 amino acids. Trimming removed 4 bases at V and 0 bases at J, with 7 bases between.

This chain uses TRBV7-9 with TRBJ1-5; D gene ambiguous. This CDR3 comprises 13 residues. From germline, CDR1 is SEHNR and CDR2 FQNEAQ (reference sequence). Trimming removed 4 bases from V and 3 bases from J, with 7 bases in between. CDR3 DNA sequence: TGTGCCAGCAGCTCCAGTCCCAATCAGCCCCAGCATTTT. It is translated as CASSSSPNQPQHF. The full variable domain, its missing parts supplied by reference TRBV7-9 and TRBJ1-5, is DTGVSQNPRHKITKRGQNVTFRCDPISEHNRLYWYRQTLGQGPEFLTYFQNEAQLEKSRLLSDRFSAERPKGSFSTLEIQRTEQGDSAMYLCASSSSPNQPQHFGDGTRLSIL.

The CDR3 reads CASSLGQGARRTGELFF. Written as DNA, the CDR3 is TGTGCCAGCAGCCTGGGACAGGGGGCGCGGCGGACCGGGGAGCTGTTTTTT. The chain employs TRBV5-4 and TRBJ2-2, with 12 positions matching TRBD1. V was clipped by 4 bases and J by 5 bases; unmatched bases: 9. The germline gives CDR1 SGHNT, CDR2 YYREEE (reference sequence). The CDR3 has 17 amino acids.

The rearrangement uses TRBV19 and TRBJ1-3; D gene unclear. The CDR3 sequence is 13 residues long. CDR1 LNHDA and CDR2 SQIVND come from the germline V gene (reference sequence). V was clipped by 6 bases and J by 0 bases, with 6 bases between them. The CDR3 reads CASRGVSGNTIYF. As DNA, the CDR3 is TGTGCCAGTAGGGGAGTCTCTGGAAACACCATATATTTT.

The CDR3 is CASSKGSETKLGLDYGYTF. CDR3 DNA: TGTGCCAGCAGCAAAGGGAGCGAAACGAAATTGGGGTTGGACTATGGCTACACCTTC. V usage is TRBV21-1 and J usage is TRBJ1-2. TRBV21-1 is described as a pseudogene. The CDR3 is 19 amino acids.

The genes are TRBV4-1 and TRBJ1-2; no firm D call. V dropped 0 bases and J dropped 2 bases, with 4 bases sitting between them. The CDR3 is 13 residues long. Germline V lookup: CDR1 MGHRA, CDR2 YSYEKL. The CDR3 sequence: CASSQEVNYGYTF. The CDR3, as DNA: TGCGCCAGCAGCCAAGAGGTAAACTATGGCTACACCTTC.

This sequence joins TRBV2 and TRBJ2-3; 10 bases fit TRBD2. Germline V CDR1 and CDR2: SNHLY, FYNNEI. J was trimmed by 3 bases and V by 8 bases; bases with no gene match: 8. This CDR3 is 15 amino acids long. CDR3 sequence reads: CASRPSGGPTDTQYF. In DNA, the CDR3 is TGTGCCAGCCGTCCTAGCGGGGGTCCGACAGATACGCAGTATTTT.

V is TRBV5-6 and J is TRBJ1-2; D is unclear. CDR3 size: 14 residues. The germline V gene encodes CDR1 SGHDT and CDR2 YYEEEE. With 4 bases removed from V and 8 bases from J, the gap between germline ends came to 18 bases. The CDR3 DNA sequence: TGTGCCAGCAGCCGAAGGTCGGCGTCGGGAGGCTACACCTTC. This translates into CASSRRSASGGYTF.

This sequence joins TRBV2 and TRBJ1-3; D unclear. Trimming left V 4 bases short and J 0 bases short, with 10 bases between. The CDR3 consists of 15 residues. CDR1 and CDR2 (germline): SNHLY, FYNNEI. The CDR3 coding sequence is TGTGCCAGCAGTGTGACGGACCTCTCTGGAAACACCATATATTTT. Protein sequence: CASSVTDLSGNTIYF.

This chain links TRBV5-1 with TRBJ1-3, with D possibly being TRBD1 (5 bases). This CDR3 region has 17 residues. Germline lookup yields CDR1 SGHRS and CDR2 YFSETQ. V was trimmed by 4 bases and J by 0 bases, leaving 17 bases between them. The CDR3: CASSPIEGQSSGNTIYF. The CDR3 bases are TGCGCCAGCAGCCCTATAGAGGGGCAATCCTCTGGAAACACCATATATTTT.

The chain couples TRBV19 to TRBJ2-3, with TRBD2 matching 10 bases. Germline assignment: CDR1 LNHDA and CDR2 SQIVND (reference sequence). The CDR3 runs to 16 residues. J lost 3 bases, V lost 6 bases, and 9 bases had no gene match. The chain's CDR3 is CASRAGTSVWTDTQYF. CDR3 DNA: TGTGCCAGTAGGGCCGGGACTAGCGTCTGGACAGATACGCAGTATTTT.

V gene TRBV5-8 combines with J gene TRBJ2-7, with unresolved D. Trimming cost V 4 bases and J 3 bases, with 11 bases left between them. CDR1 is SGHTS, CDR2 YDEGEE, per germline. The CDR3 totals 13 residues. The CDR3 region is CASSPDRIYEQYV. The CDR3 nucleotides read TGTGCCAGCAGCCCGGACCGTATCTACGAGCAGTACGTC.

The chain's CDR3 is CAGTDRGNTEAFF. The CDR3 nucleotides are TGTGCCGGAACGGACAGGGGGAACACTGAAGCTTTCTTT. The V gene is TRBV2, the J gene TRBJ1-1; 9 positions match TRBD1. The CDR3 runs 13 residues. V lost 11 bases to trimming and J lost 1 base; unmatched junction nucleotides: 5. Germline V gene lookup returns CDR1 SNHLY and CDR2 FYNNEI.

This chain links TRBV28 with TRBJ1-2, with TRBD1 as a possible D gene (6 bases). The CDR3 runs 14 residues. Germline CDR1 reads MDHEN; CDR2 reads SYDVKM. Between the trimmed V and J ends, which lost 5 bases and 5 bases, there was a span of 15 bases. The CDR3 coding sequence is TGTGCCAGCAGTATAAGCAGGGGACGGTATGGCTACACCTTC. This encodes CASSISRGRYGYTF.

The chain uses TRBV5-6 and TRBJ2-3; D is uncertain. There are 12 residues in the CDR3. Looked up from germline, CDR1 is SGHDT and CDR2 is YYEEEE. Between the trimmed V and J ends, which lost 2 bases and 6 bases, there was a span of 7 bases. CDR3 coding DNA: TGTGCCAGCAGCTTCATGGACGATACGCAGTATTTT. Translation gives CASSFMDDTQYF.

This clone occurred once. The V and J genes are TRBV7-2 and TRBJ2-4, with 9 nucleotides matching TRBD1. The J segment lost 8 bases and the V segment lost 5 bases, leaving 13 bases of the junction unmatched. The germline CDR1 and CDR2 sequences are SGHTA and FQGNSA. CDR3 size: 16 residues. In DNA form, the CDR3 reads TGTGCCAGCAGCCGTAAGATAGGACAGGGGAGGGACATTCAGTACTTC. Protein: CASSRKIGQGRDIQYF.

The gene calls are TRBV3-1 (or the pseudogene TRBV3-2) and TRBJ2-4; D is perhaps TRBD1 or TRBD2 (5 bases each). CDR1 is LGHDT, CDR2 YNNKEL, per germline (reference sequence). The V end was cut by 3 bases, the J end by 0 bases, with 21 bases between. The CDR3 sequence is 19 residues long. The CDR3 DNA follows: TGTGCCAGCAGCCACCTGACAGCGGATAGTCCACTAGCCAAAAACATTCAGTACTTC. Translated: CASSHLTADSPLAKNIQYF.

This sequence joins TRBV5-4 and TRBJ2-3, with D perhaps TRBD2 (6 bases). This CDR3 has 16 amino acids. Germline lookup yields CDR1 SGHNT and CDR2 YYREEE (reference sequence). V was pared by 4 bases and J by 0 bases, with 15 bases between. The CDR3 coding sequence is TGTGCCAGCAGCCCGGGAAAGACTAGAAGCACAGATACGCAGTATTTT. Translating gives CASSPGKTRSTDTQYF.

V is TRBV6-2 or TRBV6-3 and J is TRBJ1-2; D uncertain. Looked up from germline, CDR1 is MNHEY and CDR2 is SVGEGT. Trimming shortened V by 3 bases and J by 3 bases, and 5 bases separated the two germline ends. The CDR3 loop spans 12 amino acids. CDR3 nucleotide sequence: TGTGCCAGCAGTTATACCGACTATGGCTACACCTTC. The encoded protein is CASSYTDYGYTF.

The chain couples TRBV12-3 or TRBV12-4 to TRBJ2-4, with D uncertain. The CDR3 contains 13 residues. Trimming shortened V by 6 bases and J by 1 base, and 7 bases separated the two germline ends. The CDR3 sequence: CASSPPAKNIQYF. The CDR3, as DNA: TGTGCCAGCAGCCCACCCGCCAAAAACATTCAGTACTTC.

The genes are TRBV7-9 and TRBJ1-1; D remains unclear. Between the trimmed V and J ends, which lost 3 bases and 3 bases, there was a span of 8 bases. The CDR3 has 13 amino acids. Germline values: CDR1 SEHNR, CDR2 FQNEAQ (reference sequence). DNA for the CDR3: TGTGCCAGCAGCTTTGGTGAGGACACTGAAGCTTTCTTT. Translated, it gives CASSFGEDTEAFF.

This clone has a single count. The chain is built from TRBV19 and TRBJ1-1; 8 bases are shared with TRBD1. The germline V gene encodes CDR1 LNHDA and CDR2 SQIVND (reference sequence). V lost 2 bases and J lost 2; bases outside the gene matches: 10. This CDR3 contains 17 residues. Here the CDR3 DNA reads TGTGCCAGTAGTATACGACCGGGACAGGCCCGTAACACTGAAGCTTTCTTT. This sequence encodes CASSIRPGQARNTEAFF. The variable domain in full, completed from reference TRBV19 and TRBJ1-1, reads DGGITQSPKYLFRKEGQNVTLSCEQNLNHDAMYWYRQDPGQGLRLIYYSQIVNDFQKGDIAEGYSVSREKKESFPLTVTSAQKNPTAFYLCASSIRPGQARNTEAFFGQGTRLTVV.

The chain couples TRBV19 to TRBJ1-4; D is unresolved. Looked up from germline, CDR1 is LNHDA and CDR2 is SQIVND (reference sequence). The CDR3 contains 16 residues. Trimming cost V 7 bases and J 1 base, with 16 bases left between them. CDR3 loop: CASTKMHTRTNEKLFF. CDR3 nucleotide sequence: TGTGCCAGTACCAAAATGCACACCCGAACTAATGAAAAACTGTTTTTT.

The chain carries TRBV19 and TRBJ1-1; D uncertain. Trimming left V 6 bases short and J 6 bases short, with 8 bases between. The CDR3 is 11 amino acids. The germline V gene encodes CDR1 LNHDA and CDR2 SQIVND (reference sequence). DNA for the CDR3: TGTGCCAGTAGGACGGGGTCTGAAGCTTTCTTT. Translated, it gives CASRTGSEAFF.

This clone was detected a few times. V usage is TRBV5-1 and J usage is TRBJ2-3; no clear D gene. V lost 5 bases to trimming and J lost 2 bases, with 9 bases between them. The CDR3 covers 13 residues. Germline CDR1 reads SGHRS; CDR2 reads YFSETQ. The CDR3 nucleotides read TGCGCCAGCAGTCCAACTTCCACAGATACGCAGTATTTT. Translated, it gives CASSPTSTDTQYF. The full variable domain, rest sourced from reference TRBV5-1 and TRBJ2-3, is KAGVTQTPRYLIKTRGQQVTLSCSPISGHRSVSWYQQTPGQGLQFLFEYFSETQRNKGNFPGRFSGRQFSNSRSEMNVSTLELGDSALYLCASSPTSTDTQYFGPGTRLTVL.

The J gene is TRBJ1-1, the V gene TRBV25-1, with D possibly TRBD1 on 6 matching bases. The CDR3 contains 13 residues. V was clipped by 8 bases and J by 3 bases, with 13 bases between them. Germline V gives CDR1 MGHDK, CDR2 SYGVNS. The CDR3 loop reads CASVRAGDTEAFF. The CDR3 DNA sequence: TGTGCCAGCGTCCGGGCAGGGGACACTGAAGCTTTCTTT.